This T cell receptor (beta chain) was sequenced during a study of blood T cell repertoires in COVID-19. Study in general: Specimens from acute and convalescent COVID-19 originated in the United States, Italy and Spain. Nucleic acid was either cDNA or gDNA, and it came from T cells, B-cell-depleted T cells, or PBMCs.

Per the study methods: Amplification of reference gene primers was used by the study to estimate nucleated cell counts. Measured with immunoSEQ multiplex PCR; TCRdb has only the in-frame clones, and not every one. V and J calls and clone size are those listed in that table; D and trimming were worked out from the DNA. This repertoire shows over 150,000 clones, roughly 90% found once; its top ten account for approximately 0.5%. The CDR3 is made up of 15 amino acids. The germline gives CDR1 SSHAT, CDR2 FNYEAQ (reference sequence). Trimming removed 6 bases from V and 2 bases from J; junction bases left unmatched: 6.

The sequence came from a man aged 45-65 years with acute or convalescent COVID-19. The rearrangement joins TRBV7-7 to TRBJ2-1, with TRBD1 matching 8 bases. Sequencing was performed on peripheral blood. CDR3 amino acids: CASSPGQETYNEQFF. As DNA, the CDR3 is TGTGCCAGCAGTCCGGGACAGGAGACCTACAATGAGCAGTTCTTC.